Sequencing of this T cell receptor (beta chain) was carried out in a study of shared clonotypes between healthy human individuals. Participating donors were healthy, HIV-negative adults free of recent acute infections or vaccinations. In the CD4+ fraction, cells were divided into CD45RA+ naive and CD45RA-negative memory subsets. The table lists this clone with a count of one. Measured with immunoSEQ multiplex PCR; TCRdb has only the in-frame clones, and not every one. The repertoire includes a few million clones, almost 96% of them detected once, and around 0.13% sits in the top ten. The V gene's germline CDR1 is SGHRS and CDR2 YFSETQ. The CDR3 is 16 residues long. V lost 2 bases and J lost 0, with 9 bases in between.

The chain joins TRBV5-1 to TRBJ1-6, with D tentatively TRBD1 (5 bases). Sequencing was done on a sample of naive CD4+ T cells sorted from blood. The sample's subset: CD45RA+ positively selected. This sequence originates from a man in his late teens or twenties in good health. CDR3 in amino acids: CASSLSGLSYNSPLHF. The CDR3, as DNA: TGCGCCAGCAGCTTATCAGGGCTCTCCTATAATTCACCCCTCCACTTT.